These 21 T cell receptor delta chains were all obtained from the same sample, sequenced in a study of γδ T cells in repeated Plasmodium falciparum infection. TCRdb fed the multiplex PCR reads to CATT. The sample includes tens of thousands of delta-chain clones, 1.7% of them seen just once. Gammadelta T cells were flow-sorted from PBMC into Vgamma9/Vdelta2+ and Vdelta2-negative populations for bulk analysis. The sequenced sample was gamma-delta T cells from blood. The receptors stem from a pool of human donors (malaria-infected and uninfected, not separated).

This clone was seen a few times. A read error likely explains why the TCRdb protein, taken from a much larger clone, differs from this DNA's translation at residue 9; the protein shown is translated from the DNA. V usage is TRDV1 and J usage is TRDJ1; 13 bases are shared with TRDD3. CDR3 size: 25 residues. V was clipped by 5 bases and J by 0 bases; unmatched bases: 30. Germline-derived CDR1 and CDR2 are TSWWSYY and QGS. In DNA form, the CDR3 reads TGTGCTCTTGGGAGCCTTCCGCGAAGCCTTACTGGGGGATACGCGTTTCCCCCGTACACCGATAAACTCATCTTT. It specifies CALGSLPRSLTGGYAFPPYTDKLIF.

In its sample, this clone was seen a few times. A read error likely explains this, since a far larger clone differs by one base. Other DNA sequences in the same sample also yield this CDR3. CDR3 protein: CAYRSSGVCTGGPANTDKLIF. Written as DNA, the CDR3 is TGTGCTTATAGGAGCTCCGGGGTGTGTACTGGGGGACCCGCCAACACCGATAAGCTCATCTTT. A V gene of TRAV38-2/DV8 was called, but no J gene was assigned; the DNA was not used to check the table's D call, TRDD3. This CDR3 comprises 21 residues. Looked up from germline, CDR1 is TSESDYY and CDR2 is QEAYKQQN.

The sample holds many counts of this clone. A far larger clone lies a single base away; this is likely a read error. This CDR3 is also generated by other DNA sequences in the sample. The J gene is TRDJ1, the V gene TRDV2; weak D call: TRDD3 (5 bases). CDR3 length equals 15 residues. CDR1 GEAIGNYY and CDR2 EKD come from the germline V gene. Trimming stripped 1 base from V and 11 bases from J, with 22 bases between. The CDR3 here is CACDTLELNWKGLIF. The DNA for the CDR3 is TGTGCCTGTGACACGTTGGAATTAAACTGGAAGGGGCTCATCTTT.

This clone was detected many times. A read error may explain this, as a much larger clone is one base away. The chain has TRDV1 and TRDJ1; 12 bases match TRDD3. The CDR3 has 20 residues. Germline values: CDR1 TSWWSYY, CDR2 QGS. The CDR3 DNA reads as TGTGCTCTTGGGAAACTGATCCTCTCCCTCTGGGGGATACGACCCGATAAACTCATCTTT. This encodes CALGKLILSLWGIRPDKLIF.

This clone turned up a few times. The protein in TCRdb stems from a much larger clone and differs at residue 16 from this DNA's translation, likely a read error; here the protein is translated from the DNA. The chain joins TRDV2 to TRDJ1, with 9 bases that match TRDD3. The germline CDR1 and CDR2 sequences are GEAIGNYY and EKD. The CDR3 totals 21 residues. V lost 1 base, J lost 3 bases, and 23 bases stayed unmatched. CDR3 nucleotides: TGTGCCTGTGACACATCGATACTGGGGGACTTAATCCCGCGGTACCCCGATAAACTCATCTTT. Translating gives CACDTSILGDLIPRYPDKLIF.

Worth noting for this clone: The likely explanation is a read error, given a far larger clone one base away. Other nucleotide sequences from this sample produce the same CDR3. The chain employs TRDV1 and TRDJ1; 10 bases align to TRDD3. Germline assignment: CDR1 TSWWSYY and CDR2 QGS. The CDR3 extends over 23 amino acids. V lost 4 bases to trimming and J lost 0 bases; unmatched junction nucleotides: 26. Written as DNA, the CDR3 is TGTGCTCTTGGGGGTACCTCCGCTCCTTTACTCTACTGGGGGATTAGGTACACCGATAAACTCATCTTT. The encoded protein is CALGGTSAPLLYWGIRYTDKLIF.

At least ten counts were recorded for this clone. A read error is likely here: a far larger clone is one base away. Other DNA sequences in this specimen translate into the identical CDR3. The chain carries TRDV2 and TRDJ1, with TRDD3 matching over 10 bases. After removal of 3 bases from V and 1 base from J, the junction contained 13 bases not matched to a gene. The length of the CDR3 is 18 residues. Per the germline V gene, CDR1 is GEAIGNYY and CDR2 is EKD. The CDR3 DNA sequence: TGTGCCTGTGACCCCCTAGGGGGTGGGGGATACTCCACCGATAAACTCATCTTT. Translated, it gives CACDPLGGGGYSTDKLIF.

Only a few counts were recorded for this clone. This probably arose from a read error, given a far larger clone one base away. At the DNA level, this CDR3 is encoded by other sequences in the same sample as well. The V gene is TRDV2; the J gene was not called; the table's D call TRDD3 went unverified against the DNA. Germline CDR1 and CDR2: GEAIGNYY and EKD. The CDR3 has 28 residues. The CDR3 loop reads CACDSTSPPTGGSLGDTRIPALTAQLFF. CDR3 DNA sequence: TGTGCCTGTGACTCGACCTCGCCTCCTACGGGGGGATCACTGGGGGATACGCGTATCCCGGCTTTGACAGCACAGCTCTTCTTT.

Points on this clone: A far larger clone is off by one base, so a read error is likely. This sample also contains other DNA sequences that code for the same CDR3. The chain combines TRDV1 with TRDJ1, with 10 bases fitting TRDD3. From germline, CDR1 is TSWWSYY and CDR2 QGS. CDR3 length: 23 amino acids. J was trimmed by 0 bases and V by 2 bases; bases with no gene match: 24. This CDR3 is CALGELEGPVNVLGDKDTDKLIF. Written as DNA, the CDR3 is TGTGCTCTTGGGGAATTAGAAGGACCCGTGAACGTGCTGGGGGATAAAGACACCGATAAACTCATCTTT.

Note on this clone: This likely came from a read error, as a far larger clone is one base away. The identical CDR3 is also encoded by other nucleotide sequences in the sample. The V gene is TRDV1, the J gene TRDJ1, with TRDD3 matching 10 bases. Germline values: CDR1 TSWWSYY, CDR2 QGS. This CDR3 has 19 residues. V gave up 2 bases and J gave up 1 base; unmatched junction bases: 13. The CDR3 here is CALGESPIGGDTSTDKLIF. The CDR3 nucleotides read TGTGCTCTTGGGGAATCGCCAATCGGGGGGGATACGTCCACCGATAAACTCATCTTT.

A note on this clone: A far more abundant clone sits one base away, making this likely a read error. Other nucleotide sequences in the sample specify the same CDR3. V is TRDV1 and J is TRDJ1; D unresolved. TCRdb records no J gene; here it was assigned by comparing the DNA to germline. The CDR3 loop spans 18 amino acids. V was shortened by 1 base and J by 2 bases, with 20 bases between the two germline ends. Germline CDR1 and CDR2: TSWWSYY and QGS. CDR3 nucleotides: TGTGCTCTTGGGGAACGATTCAACAGGCTCCCAAGGACCGATAAACTCATCTTT. Encoded protein: CALGERFNRLPRTDKLIF.

This clone was detected ten times or more. TCRdb shows a much larger clone's protein in place of this DNA's translation, and the two differ at residue 6, likely through a read error; the protein shown is translated from the DNA. The chain combines TRDV1 with TRDJ1; TRDD3 aligns across 7 bases. This CDR3 has 22 residues. CDR1 TSWWSYY and CDR2 QGS come from the germline V gene. V shed 4 bases and J 2 bases; nucleotides not matched to a gene: 28. The CDR3 nucleotides read TGTGCTCTTGGGGTGGCGGTCGATACCCCGCGGTTATACTGGGGTTATACCGATAAACTCATCTTT. As protein: CALGVAVDTPRLYWGYTDKLIF.

This clone occurred many times. The protein TCRdb lists belongs to a much larger clone and differs from this DNA's translation at residue 17, which points to a read error; the protein shown is made from the DNA. The chain employs TRDV1 and TRDJ1; TRDD3 aligns across 9 bases. TCRdb offers no J gene call, so here the DNA was matched to germline to obtain one. CDR1 and CDR2 from the germline V gene are TSWWSYY and QGS. This CDR3 has 25 amino acids. The trim removed 2 bases at V and 1 base at J, leaving 32 bases unmatched. The CDR3 reads CALGELAFLQKLRTGGHPLTDKLIF. CDR3 nucleotide sequence: TGTGCTCTTGGGGAATTAGCCTTCCTCCAAAAGTTACGTACTGGGGGACACCCCCTCACCGATAAACTCATCTTT.

By sample fraction, this clone is medium-sized. This sample also contains other DNA sequences that code for the same CDR3. The chain carries TRDV2 and TRDJ1; 9 bases line up with TRDD3. The CDR3 has 20 residues. Germline loops: CDR1 GEAIGNYY, CDR2 EKD. Germline trimming cut 0 bases from V and 0 bases from J; bases unmatched to any gene: 16. CDR3 in amino acids: CACDTVLPGGSPQYTDKLIF. For the CDR3, the DNA is TGTGCCTGTGACACCGTCCTCCCTGGGGGATCCCCTCAGTACACCGATAAACTCATCTTT.

A remark on this clone: One junction end disagrees with the germline gene, perhaps due to a read error. For the CDR3, the DNA is TGTGCTCCTGGGCCGTACTGGGGCCCCGATAAACTCATCTTT. Its translation: CAPGPYWGPDKLIF. The V call is TRDV1, the J call TRDJ1, with 7 bases fitting TRDD3. As TCRdb names no J gene, one was assigned here on the basis of a DNA match to germline. Germline CDR1 is TSWWSYY and CDR2 is QGS. The CDR3 spans 14 residues.

This clone was picked up many times. TCRdb's protein for this DNA is that of a much larger clone and differs from the translation at residue 10, likely a read error; the protein shown is the DNA translation. CDR3 nucleotide sequence: TGTGCTCTTGGGCTAACCTTCCTACCCATACTGGGGGATAATCCCACCGATAAACTCATCTTT. Encoded protein: CALGLTFLPILGDNPTDKLIF. The chain joins TRDV1 to TRDJ1, with 11 nucleotides matching TRDD3. V lost 5 bases to trimming and J lost 1 base; unmatched junction nucleotides: 21. The CDR3 runs to 21 residues. Germline CDR1 reads TSWWSYY; CDR2 reads QGS.

This clone was recorded many times. A read error likely explains why the TCRdb protein, taken from a much larger clone, differs from this DNA's translation at residue 7; the protein shown is translated from the DNA. The chain combines TRDV1 with TRDJ1, with unresolved D. V gave up 1 base and J gave up 4 bases, with 7 bases separating them. The length of the CDR3 is 13 residues. CDR1 and CDR2 from the germline V gene are TSWWSYY and QGS. CDR3 nucleotides: TGTGCTCTTGGGGAACCCCTCAGCGATAAACTCATCTTT. Encoded protein: CALGEPLSDKLIF.

This clone was observed a handful of times. Translating this DNA gives a protein that differs at residue 11 from the TCRdb one, which belongs to a much larger clone; a read error is likely, and the protein shown is this translation. V and J are TRDV1 and TRDJ1; 12 bases align to TRDD3. The J gene, missing from TCRdb, was assigned here through DNA to germline matching. V gave up 5 bases and J gave up 0 bases; unmatched junction bases: 28. The length of the CDR3 is 24 residues. CDR1 and CDR2 (germline): TSWWSYY, QGS. DNA of the CDR3: TGTGCTCTTGGGAAAGATCCCTACTGTCCCCCCTGTACTGGGGGATACAGAAACACCGATAAACTCATCTTT. Translated: CALGKDPYCPPCTGGYRNTDKLIF.

This clone was seen only a few times. This likely reflects a read error, since a far larger clone is one base away. Other DNA sequences from this sample encode an identical CDR3 as well. The chain has TRDV1 and TRDJ1, with 9 positions matching TRDD3. The CDR3 consists of 19 residues. The germline CDR1 and CDR2 sequences are TSWWSYY and QGS. DNA of the CDR3: TGTGCTCTTGGGGAAAAGGCGATACTGGGGGAGATATACACCGATAAGCTCATCTTT. Translation gives CALGEKAILGEIYTDKLIF.

This clone was counted at least ten times. This DNA's translation differs at residue 19 from TCRdb's protein, which comes from a much larger clone; a read error is likely, and the protein shown is translated from the DNA. V gene TRDV1 was called; the J gene was not; the D call TRDD3 from the table was never checked on the DNA. The CDR3 sequence is 20 residues long. Germline CDR1 reads TSWWSYY; CDR2 reads QGS. This CDR3 reads CALGELNPNYWGWRTDKLTF. The DNA for the CDR3 is TGTGCTCTTGGGGAACTAAATCCCAACTACTGGGGGTGGAGAACCGATAAACTCACCTTT.

This clone occurred many times. It is likely a read error: a sequence one base away is far more abundant. The sample contains more than one DNA sequence encoding this CDR3. J is TRDJ1 and V is TRDV2; 9 bases are shared with TRDD3. The CDR3 consists of 15 residues. Per the germline V gene, CDR1 is GEAIGNYY and CDR2 is EKD. Trimming cost V 7 bases and J 0 bases; bases outside gene matches: 8. The CDR3 nucleotides are TGTGCCTGCGAGCCTCTGGGGGATTACACCGATAAACTCATCTTT. Encoded protein: CACEPLGDYTDKLIF.